One and the same sample provided the 7 T cell receptor beta chains below, sequenced in a study of beta chain features in type 1 diabetes. Study outcomes and limitations: Type 1 diabetes patients showed a moderate but significant shortening of TCRB CDR3s in all four CD4+ subsets.

Reverse transcription of all isolated RNA meant that expressed TCRB transcripts were sequenced. Measured with immunoSEQ multiplex PCR; TCRdb has only the in-frame clones, and not every one. The sample lists 300,000 to 450,000 clones; roughly 12% were seen once. These receptors' targets are unknown. Sequences were obtained from naive CD4+ T cells from blood. These receptors were collected from a woman aged 18-29 years with type 1 diabetes.

The J gene is TRBJ2-7, the V gene TRBV9; tentatively, D is TRBD1 (5 bases). This CDR3 has 16 amino acids. V lost 3 bases to trimming and J lost 2 bases, with 18 bases between them. Germline CDR1 and CDR2: SGDLS and YYNGEE. This CDR3 reads CASSALSEGAAYEQYF. In nucleotides, the CDR3 is TGTGCCAGCAGCGCCCTTTCCGAAGGGGCGGCCTACGAGCAGTACTTC. The complete variable domain, with remaining parts taken from reference TRBV9 and TRBJ2-7, reads DSGVTQTPKHLITATGQRVTLRCSPRSGDLSVYWYQQSLDQGLQFLIQYYNGEERAKGNILERFSAQQFPDLHSELNLSSLELGDSALYFCASSALSEGAAYEQYFGPGTRLTVT.

The CDR3 is CASSLGGSQYTQYF. CDR3 DNA sequence: TGTGCCAGCAGCTTAGGCGGGAGTCAGTATACGCAGTATTTT. The chain links TRBV11-2 to TRBJ2-3, with TRBD2 matching over 7 bases. V lost 1 base and J lost 7; bases outside the gene matches: 5. The CDR3 has 14 amino acids. Per germline, CDR1 SGHAT and CDR2 FQNNGV. Full variable domain (rest looked up from reference TRBV11-2 and TRBJ2-3): EAGVAQSPRYKIIEKRQSVAFWCNPISGHATLYWYQQILGQGPKLLIQFQNNGVVDDSQLPKDRFSAERLKGVDSTLKIQPAKLEDSAVYLCASSLGGSQYTQYFGPGTRLTVL.

The rearrangement uses TRBV6-5 and TRBJ1-2, with 7 bases fitting TRBD1. Germline V gene lookup returns CDR1 MNHEY and CDR2 SVGAGI. V dropped 4 bases and J dropped 2; count of bases not matched to a gene: 1. The length of the CDR3 is 13 residues. The CDR3 coding sequence is TGTGCCAGCAGTTTGGGACAGAACTATGGCTACACCTTC. This translates into CASSLGQNYGYTF.

The J gene is TRBJ2-2, the V gene TRBV27, with D hard to call. V lost 6 bases to trimming and J lost 6 bases, with 17 bases between them. Germline V gives CDR1 MNHEY, CDR2 SMNVEV (reference sequence). The CDR3 runs 15 residues. The CDR3 region has the DNA TGTGCCAGCAGCCAACAACCCAGATGGTCCGGGGAGCTGTTTTTT. Its protein is CASSQQPRWSGELFF.

The V call is TRBV9, the J call TRBJ1-1; D is unclear. Germline loops: CDR1 SGDLS, CDR2 YYNGEE. The CDR3 contains 15 residues. V lost 4 bases and J lost 1, with 14 bases in between. The CDR3 protein is CASSPHLRENTEAFF. CDR3 in DNA: TGTGCCAGCAGCCCCCACCTGAGGGAGAACACTGAAGCTTTCTTT.

V is TRBV29-1 and J is TRBJ2-3; perhaps TRBD2 as D (6 bases). The length of the CDR3 is 12 residues. The germline V gene encodes CDR1 SQVTM and CDR2 ANQGSEA. Deletions cut 4 bases from V and 5 bases from J, with 10 bases between. The CDR3 reads CSVGRGEDTQYF. The CDR3 DNA sequence: TGCAGCGTTGGGAGGGGAGAAGATACGCAGTATTTT.

The chain recombines TRBV27 with TRBJ2-1, with D maybe TRBD1 (6 bases). Germline V CDR1 and CDR2: MNHEY, SMNVEV (reference sequence). The CDR3 covers 15 residues. Between the trimmed V and J ends, which lost 6 bases and 2 bases, there was a span of 14 bases. In nucleotides, the CDR3 is TGTGCCAGCAGGCCCCAGGGGAGCCCCTACAATGAGCAGTTCTTC. Its translation: CASRPQGSPYNEQFF.